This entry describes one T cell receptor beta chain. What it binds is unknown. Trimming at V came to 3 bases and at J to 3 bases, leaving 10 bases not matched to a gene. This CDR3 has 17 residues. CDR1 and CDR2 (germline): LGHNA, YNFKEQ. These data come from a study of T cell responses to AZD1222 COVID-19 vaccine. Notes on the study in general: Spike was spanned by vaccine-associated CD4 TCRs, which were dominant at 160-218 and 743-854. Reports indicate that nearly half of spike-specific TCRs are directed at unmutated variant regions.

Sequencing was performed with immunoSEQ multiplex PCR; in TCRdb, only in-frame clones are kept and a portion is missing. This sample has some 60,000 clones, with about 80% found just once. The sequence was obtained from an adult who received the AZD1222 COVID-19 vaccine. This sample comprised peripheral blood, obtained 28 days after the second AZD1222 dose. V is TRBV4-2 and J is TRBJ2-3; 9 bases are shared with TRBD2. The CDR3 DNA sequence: TGTGCCAGCAGCCAGCGGGGGGGCCAGTTCGGGACAGATACGCAGTATTTT. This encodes CASSQRGGQFGTDTQYF.